A selection of T cell receptor beta chains follows, all from one sample in a study of cytomegalovirus exposure and HLA in healthy donors. Some clones are missing from TCRdb's copy, which holds only in-frame ones; the method was immunoSEQ multiplex PCR. This table has approximately 190,000 clones, more than 65% appearing once. The specimen was PBMCs. The receptors come from a man between 40 and 49 years old in good health and CMV-seropositive. Both conserved end residues are part of each CDR3. Each record gives: D gene, V gene, clone size, J gene, CDR3 DNA, CDR3 protein. D genes are given only for firm matches. The size entry is marked missing in some rows and otherwise reads once, few, many or a size class.

d_gene: NA; v_gene: TRBV4-1; abundance: NA; j_gene: TRBJ2-7; CDR3nt: TGCGCCAGCAGCCTGGGGGGGCTCTACGAGCAGTACTTC; CDR3aa: CASSLGGLYEQYF
d_gene: TRBD1; v_gene: TRBV2; abundance: NA; j_gene: TRBJ2-7; CDR3nt: TGTGCCAGCAGTGGTCAGGGGGCGTACGAGCAGTACTTC; CDR3aa: CASSGQGAYEQYF
d_gene: TRBD2; v_gene: TRBV14; abundance: NA; j_gene: TRBJ2-3; CDR3nt: TGTGCCAGCAGCAAGAGGAGACTAGCGGGCACAGATACGCAGTATTTT; CDR3aa: CASSKRRLAGTDTQYF
d_gene: NA; v_gene: TRBV5-6; abundance: NA; j_gene: TRBJ2-3; CDR3nt: TGTGCCAGCAGCTTGGACGTACTAGCTAGCACTGATACGCAGTATTTT; CDR3aa: CASSLDVLASTDTQYF
d_gene: TRBD2; v_gene: TRBV11-2; abundance: NA; j_gene: TRBJ2-7; CDR3nt: TGTGCCAGCAGCTTGACAGCGGGAGGGCGGTTCCCCTACGAGCAGTACTTC; CDR3aa: CASSLTAGGRFPYEQYF
d_gene: NA; v_gene: TRBV19; abundance: NA; j_gene: TRBJ1-6; CDR3nt: TGTGCCAGTAACCCGACTGCCCGCGGTAATTCACCCCTCCACTTT; CDR3aa: CASNPTARGNSPLHF
d_gene: TRBD1; v_gene: TRBV14; abundance: NA; j_gene: TRBJ2-7; CDR3nt: TGTGCCAGCAGCCAAGATCAGGCCAGGGGGCGCGAGCAGTACTTC; CDR3aa: CASSQDQARGREQYF
d_gene: TRBD2; v_gene: TRBV27; abundance: NA; j_gene: TRBJ2-7; CDR3nt: TGTGCCAGCAGTCTCGGGACTAGCGGGGGATTACCCTACGAGCAGTACTTC; CDR3aa: CASSLGTSGGLPYEQYF
d_gene: TRBD1; v_gene: TRBV6-5; abundance: NA; j_gene: TRBJ1-2; CDR3nt: TGTGCCAGCAGTGTCGGACAGGGGGCCAACTATGGCTACACCTTC; CDR3aa: CASSVGQGANYGYTF
d_gene: TRBD1; v_gene: TRBV9; abundance: NA; j_gene: TRBJ2-7; CDR3nt: TGTGCCAGCAGTGCAGCCGGGACAGGTCCCTACGAGCAGTACTTC; CDR3aa: CASSAAGTGPYEQYF
d_gene: TRBD1; v_gene: TRBV6-6; abundance: NA; j_gene: TRBJ1-2; CDR3nt: TGTGCCAGCACTCCCCAGGACAGGGACTATGGCTACACCTTC; CDR3aa: CASTPQDRDYGYTF
d_gene: TRBD1; v_gene: TRBV6-5; abundance: NA; j_gene: TRBJ2-3; CDR3nt: TGTGCCAGCAAACAGGGGATGACCACGGATACGCAGTATTTT; CDR3aa: CASKQGMTTDTQYF
d_gene: TRBD1; v_gene: TRBV6-5; abundance: few; j_gene: TRBJ2-3; CDR3nt: TGTGTCAGCAGTTCGACCGGGACAGGGGCAGATACGCAGTATTTT; CDR3aa: CVSSSTGTGADTQYF
d_gene: TRBD2; v_gene: TRBV28; abundance: NA; j_gene: TRBJ2-7; CDR3nt: TGTGCCAGCAGGGGGACTAGCGCCTCCTACGAGCAGTACTTC; CDR3aa: CASRGTSASYEQYF
d_gene: TRBD2; v_gene: TRBV18; abundance: NA; j_gene: TRBJ2-6; CDR3nt: TGTGCCAGCTCACCAGTAGGACTAGCGGTCTCTGGGGCCAACGTCCTGACTTTC; CDR3aa: CASSPVGLAVSGANVLTF
d_gene: TRBD1; v_gene: TRBV5-1; abundance: NA; j_gene: TRBJ1-3; CDR3nt: TGCGCCAGCAGCGTATCCTCGACAGGGGGCGCGTTGAACACCATATATTTT; CDR3aa: CASSVSSTGGALNTIYF
d_gene: NA; v_gene: TRBV27; abundance: NA; j_gene: TRBJ2-3; CDR3nt: TGTGCCAGCAGGGGCCATAGCACAGATACGCAGTATTTT; CDR3aa: CASRGHSTDTQYF
d_gene: TRBD2; v_gene: TRBV5-1; abundance: NA; j_gene: TRBJ2-5; CDR3nt: TGCGCCAGCAGCCGGACTAGAAGTGAGACCCAGTACTTC; CDR3aa: CASSRTRSETQYF
d_gene: NA; v_gene: TRBV21-1; abundance: NA; j_gene: TRBJ2-1; CDR3nt: TGTGCCAGCAGCAAAGGAGAGGACGGGGGGGGCTCCTACAATGAGCAGTTCTTC; CDR3aa: CASSKGEDGGGSYNEQFF
d_gene: TRBD2; v_gene: TRBV27; abundance: NA; j_gene: TRBJ2-1; CDR3nt: TGTGCCAGCAGTTTATTTGGACTAGCGGGGGCCTACTACAATGAGCAGTTCTTC; CDR3aa: CASSLFGLAGAYYNEQFF
d_gene: TRBD1; v_gene: TRBV7-9; abundance: NA; j_gene: TRBJ2-7; CDR3nt: TGTGCCAGCAGCTTTAGACGGGATTGGGACAGGGGCCCGAGGGAGCAGTACTTC; CDR3aa: CASSFRRDWDRGPREQYF
d_gene: NA; v_gene: TRBV4-1; abundance: NA; j_gene: TRBJ2-7; CDR3nt: TGCGCCAGCAGCCACGGGGGGCGGGGTCCCTACGAGCAGTACTTC; CDR3aa: CASSHGGRGPYEQYF
d_gene: TRBD2; v_gene: TRBV28; abundance: NA; j_gene: TRBJ2-3; CDR3nt: TGTGCCAGCAGCTCCGGACTAGCGGGCCCTAGCACAGATACGCAGTATTTT; CDR3aa: CASSSGLAGPSTDTQYF
d_gene: TRBD1; v_gene: TRBV28; abundance: once; j_gene: TRBJ1-4; CDR3nt: TGTGCCAGCAGTTTCTCTCTACAGGGGAGTGAAAAACTGTTTTTT; CDR3aa: CASSFSLQGSEKLFF
d_gene: NA; v_gene: TRBV28; abundance: NA; j_gene: TRBJ1-1; CDR3nt: TGTGCCAGCAGTTTATACATCATGAACACTGAAGCTTTCTTT; CDR3aa: CASSLYIMNTEAFF
d_gene: NA; v_gene: TRBV27; abundance: NA; j_gene: TRBJ2-7; CDR3nt: TGTGCCAGCGCTAGAGGGGCGGGAAGTAGTTACGAGCAGTACTTC; CDR3aa: CASARGAGSSYEQYF
d_gene: NA; v_gene: TRBV14; abundance: few; j_gene: TRBJ1-6; CDR3nt: TGTGCCAGCAGCTCAGGGGTTCGGAGAAATTCACCCCTCCACTTT; CDR3aa: CASSSGVRRNSPLHF
d_gene: TRBD1; v_gene: TRBV6-5; abundance: once; j_gene: TRBJ1-1; CDR3nt: TGTGCCAGTAGTTACTTAACAGGGGTCACTGAAGCTTTCTTT; CDR3aa: CASSYLTGVTEAFF
d_gene: NA; v_gene: TRBV4-2; abundance: NA; j_gene: TRBJ2-4; CDR3nt: TGTGCCAGCAGCCAAGATGGGACATTAGGCAAAAACATTCAGTACTTC; CDR3aa: CASSQDGTLGKNIQYF
d_gene: NA; v_gene: TRBV7-9; abundance: NA; j_gene: TRBJ1-2; CDR3nt: TGTGCCAGCAGCTTAGCGCGTTTGAGTGGCTACACCTTC; CDR3aa: CASSLARLSGYTF
d_gene: NA; v_gene: TRBV27; abundance: NA; j_gene: TRBJ2-7; CDR3nt: TGTGCCAGCAGTTTATTGGGCCTCCCGGGGGAGCAGTACTTC; CDR3aa: CASSLLGLPGEQYF
d_gene: TRBD1; v_gene: TRBV28; abundance: NA; j_gene: TRBJ2-7; CDR3nt: TGTGCCAGCAGTCCGGGACAGCATCTCGGCGAGCAGTACTTC; CDR3aa: CASSPGQHLGEQYF
d_gene: TRBD1; v_gene: TRBV30; abundance: NA; j_gene: TRBJ1-1; CDR3nt: TGTGCCTGGAGTCGACAGGGTGCGACTGAAGCTTTCTTT; CDR3aa: CAWSRQGATEAFF
d_gene: TRBD2; v_gene: TRBV2; abundance: few; j_gene: TRBJ2-1; CDR3nt: TGTGCCAGCAGTGACGGGACTAGCGGGATGGTTGAGCAGTTCTTC; CDR3aa: CASSDGTSGMVEQFF
d_gene: TRBD2; v_gene: TRBV7-9; abundance: NA; j_gene: TRBJ2-7; CDR3nt: TGTGCCAGCAGCCCCCGGGGAGGGAACGAGCAGTACTTC; CDR3aa: CASSPRGGNEQYF
d_gene: TRBD2; v_gene: TRBV11-2; abundance: NA; j_gene: TRBJ2-7; CDR3nt: TGTGCCAGCAGCTTAGGGCCTAGCGGAGGCTCCTACGAGCAGTACTTC; CDR3aa: CASSLGPSGGSYEQYF
d_gene: NA; v_gene: TRBV19; abundance: NA; j_gene: TRBJ1-1; CDR3nt: TGTGCCAGTAGTATAGGACAGGTACGGAACACTGAAGCTTTCTTT; CDR3aa: CASSIGQVRNTEAFF
d_gene: NA; v_gene: TRBV12-5; abundance: NA; j_gene: TRBJ2-7; CDR3nt: TGTGCTAGTGGCCCCGGGCAGGGGTCCTACGAGCAGTACTTC; CDR3aa: CASGPGQGSYEQYF
d_gene: TRBD1; v_gene: TRBV5-4; abundance: NA; j_gene: TRBJ2-5; CDR3nt: TGTGCCAGCAGCCGACTGGGGACAGGGAGAGAGACCCAGTACTTC; CDR3aa: CASSRLGTGRETQYF
d_gene: NA; v_gene: TRBV18; abundance: NA; j_gene: TRBJ1-5; CDR3nt: TGTGCCAGCTCGCCAGAGAGTAGCAATCAGCCCCAGCATTTT; CDR3aa: CASSPESSNQPQHF
d_gene: NA; v_gene: TRBV10-3; abundance: few; j_gene: TRBJ2-5; CDR3nt: TGTGCCATCGGGAGCGTCGGAGAGACCCAGTACTTC; CDR3aa: CAIGSVGETQYF
d_gene: NA; v_gene: TRBV5-1; abundance: NA; j_gene: TRBJ2-7; CDR3nt: TGCGCCAGCAGCTTGGATAATACCGAGTACGAGCAGTACTTC; CDR3aa: CASSLDNTEYEQYF
d_gene: NA; v_gene: TRBV25-1; abundance: few; j_gene: TRBJ1-3; CDR3nt: TGTGCCAGCAGCTGGCGGGGTTCTGGAAACACCATATATTTT; CDR3aa: CASSWRGSGNTIYF
d_gene: NA; v_gene: TRBV7-3; abundance: NA; j_gene: TRBJ2-1; CDR3nt: TGTGCCAGCAGCCCGGCACGGGACAAACCCTACAATGAGCAGTTCTTC; CDR3aa: CASSPARDKPYNEQFF
d_gene: NA; v_gene: TRBV6-1; abundance: NA; j_gene: TRBJ1-4; CDR3nt: TGTGCCAGCAGTGAATTGGGCAGGCTTAATGAAAAACTGTTTTTT; CDR3aa: CASSELGRLNEKLFF
d_gene: NA; v_gene: TRBV19; abundance: NA; j_gene: TRBJ2-3; CDR3nt: TGTGCCAGTAGTATATCTGAGGGCATTACGCAGTATTTT; CDR3aa: CASSISEGITQYF
d_gene: NA; v_gene: TRBV5-1; abundance: NA; j_gene: TRBJ2-5; CDR3nt: TGCGCCAGCACCCTTACGGGGGGCCTCCAAGAGACCCAGTACTTC; CDR3aa: CASTLTGGLQETQYF
d_gene: NA; v_gene: TRBV7-8; abundance: NA; j_gene: TRBJ1-3; CDR3nt: TGTGCCAGCAGCTTAGGGCAGGGTGTGGCTGGAAACACCATATATTTT; CDR3aa: CASSLGQGVAGNTIYF
d_gene: NA; v_gene: TRBV7-6; abundance: NA; j_gene: TRBJ1-1; CDR3nt: TGTGCCAGCAGCTTAGTAGGGGTGGAGAACACTGAAGCTTTCTTT; CDR3aa: CASSLVGVENTEAFF
d_gene: NA; v_gene: TRBV28; abundance: once; j_gene: TRBJ1-1; CDR3nt: TGTGCCAGCAGACGCACAGGGATAATGAACACTGAAGCTTTCTTT; CDR3aa: CASRRTGIMNTEAFF